The T cell receptor beta chain described here comes from a study of blood T cell repertoires in COVID-19. Per the study methods: How many nucleated cells were present was estimated from reference gene primer amplification. Clones were sequenced by immunoSEQ multiplex PCR, and TCRdb holds only the in-frame ones, with some missing. The D gene and trimming were derived from the DNA, and the V and J assignments and clone size from that table. The sample lists a few hundred thousand clones; 80% to 90% were seen once. The CDR3 totals 15 residues. The germline gives CDR1 KGHSH, CDR2 LQKENI. The germline V and J ends were trimmed by 5 bases and 8 bases, with 18 bases remaining between them.

The genes are TRBV18 and TRBJ1-4; TRBD1 might be the D (5 bases). The sequencing sample was made of peripheral blood. This receptor was obtained from a man aged 35-49 years with acute or convalescent COVID-19. The DNA for the CDR3 is TGTGCCAGCTCAGGGTCGGCCACAGGAGGGGAAAAACTGTTTTTT. Protein sequence: CASSGSATGGEKLFF.